The clone carrying this TCR beta chain was seen ten or more times. Antigen specificity is unknown. The sample originates from a study of T cells in Graves' hyperthyroidism and ophthalmopathy. On the study more broadly: Once the initial diagnosis was made, peripheral blood was obtained before any treatment.

The cohort's ophthalmopathy patients, a group with duration under 3 months, had a Clinical Activity Score of at least 3 and a NOSPECS grade of at least 4. Looked up from germline, CDR1 is DFQATT and CDR2 is SNEGSKA (reference sequence). V lost 4 bases and J lost 4, with 8 bases in between. The CDR3 sequence is 12 residues long. TCR beta CDR3 regions were amplified from RNA. HTBI primers were used for first-round RT-PCR of the TCR CDR3. MiXCR, applied by TCRdb to the multiplex PCR reads, yields one record per CDR3 protein. The table shows over 350,000 distinct CDR3 sequences, with around 15% occurring only once. Study-wide results and limits: Blood held most thyroid clonotypes expanded above 0.001 frequency.

The source is a man in his fifties or sixties with Graves' ophthalmopathy. Specimen: blood. The chain links TRBV20-1 to TRBJ2-1; unclear D gene. The CDR3 DNA sequence: TGCAGTGCTATCGCACAGTACAATGAGCAGTTCTTC. It is translated as CSAIAQYNEQFF.